The clone carrying this T cell receptor beta chain was counted between two and nine times. Antigen: not known. Within the sample, other DNA sequences also encode this same CDR3. The data belong to a study of beta chain features in type 1 diabetes. Looking at the study overall: Age and gender were similar between patients and healthy donors, as were cell yields. Across every sample, around 98 million sorted cells were examined in total. Findings and limits, study-wide: For Type 1 diabetes patients, all four CD4+ subsets carried TCRB CDR3s that were moderately but significantly shorter. The analysis here could not establish whether HLA type shapes TCRB rearrangement. VDJ junctions from patients with type 1 diabetes contained fewer insertions and more deletions.

The sequenced template was cDNA made from the entire isolated RNA. Data came from immunoSEQ multiplex PCR; TCRdb stores just in-frame clones and leaves some out. The sample includes 200,000 to 300,000 clones, 11% of them seen just once. V was pared by 4 bases and J by 0 bases, with 3 bases of the junction left unmatched. This CDR3 has 15 amino acids. Germline-derived CDR1 and CDR2 are LNHNV and YYDKDF (reference sequence). The sample consisted of naive CD4+ T cells from blood. The receptor was isolated from a man aged 25-40 years with type 1 diabetes. The chain has TRBV15 and TRBJ2-7, with 10 bases that match TRBD1. The CDR3 nucleotides read TGTGCCACCAGCACGGACAGGGGGTACTCCTACGAGCAGTACTTC. Its translation is CATSTDRGYSYEQYF.